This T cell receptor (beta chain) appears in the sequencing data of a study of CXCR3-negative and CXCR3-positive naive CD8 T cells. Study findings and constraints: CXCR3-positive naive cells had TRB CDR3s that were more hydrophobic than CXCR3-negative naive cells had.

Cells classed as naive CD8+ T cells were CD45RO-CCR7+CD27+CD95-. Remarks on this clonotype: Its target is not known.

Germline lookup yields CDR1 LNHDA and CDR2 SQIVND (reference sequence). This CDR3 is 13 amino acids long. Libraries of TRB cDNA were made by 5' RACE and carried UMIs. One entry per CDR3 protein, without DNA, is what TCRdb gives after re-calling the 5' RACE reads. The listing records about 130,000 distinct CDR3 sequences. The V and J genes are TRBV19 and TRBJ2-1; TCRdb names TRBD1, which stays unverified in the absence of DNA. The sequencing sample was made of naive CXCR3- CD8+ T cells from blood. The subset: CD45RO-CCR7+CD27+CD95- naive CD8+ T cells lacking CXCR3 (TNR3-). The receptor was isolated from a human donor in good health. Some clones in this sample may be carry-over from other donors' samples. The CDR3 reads CASSIPSGHEQFF.